The 16 T cell receptor beta chains below all came from one sample that was sequenced in a study of T cells in Graves' hyperthyroidism and ophthalmopathy. RNA transcripts were the template for amplifying TCR beta CDR3 regions. First-round RT-PCR targeting the TCR CDR3 was performed with the HTBI primer set. MiXCR, applied by TCRdb to the multiplex PCR reads, yields one record per CDR3 protein. The sample holds about 590,000 distinct CDR3 sequences, 12% to 15% seen once. Specimen: blood. These receptors all stem from a woman in her late teens or twenties with Graves' ophthalmopathy.

This clonotype has ten or more counts. The genes are TRBV10-3 and TRBJ2-7; a possible D gene is TRBD1 (5 bases). From germline, CDR1 is ENHRY and CDR2 SYGVKD. V shed 3 bases and J shed 6 bases, with 18 bases lying between them. This CDR3 comprises 15 residues. CDR3 sequence: CAISDEAGPSGEQYF. In DNA, the CDR3 is TGTGCCATCAGTGATGAGGCAGGGCCTTCTGGCGAGCAGTACTTC.

The table lists this clonotype with many counts. The chain has TRBV5-1 and TRBJ2-3; D is undetermined. CDR1 is SGHRS, CDR2 YFSETQ, per germline. The CDR3 length is 14 residues. Between the trimmed V and J ends, which lost 1 base and 1 base, there was a span of 7 bases. CDR3 sequence (DNA): TGCGCCAGCAGCTTGTCGGACGGCACAGATACGCAGTATTTT. This gives the protein CASSLSDGTDTQYF. The complete variable domain, with remaining parts taken from reference TRBV5-1 and TRBJ2-3, reads KAGVTQTPRYLIKTRGQQVTLSCSPISGHRSVSWYQQTPGQGLQFLFEYFSETQRNKGNFPGRFSGRQFSNSRSEMNVSTLELGDSALYLCASSLSDGTDTQYFGPGTRLTVL.

Many counts were recorded for this clonotype. The chain employs TRBV12-3 or TRBV12-4 and TRBJ1-5; D uncertain. Trimming left V 6 bases short and J 7 bases short, with 13 bases between. The CDR3 contains 13 residues. This chain's CDR3 is CASRSSREQPQHF. Written as DNA, the CDR3 is TGTGCCAGCAGGTCGAGCCGGGAGCAGCCCCAGCATTTT.

This clonotype was observed at least ten times. V and J are TRBV28 and TRBJ1-5; TRBD1 agrees at 9 bases. V gave up 6 bases and J gave up 5 bases; unmatched junction bases: 5. Germline V gives CDR1 MDHEN, CDR2 SYDVKM. This CDR3 is 14 amino acids long. The chain's CDR3 is CASRTGGLYQPQHF. For the CDR3, the DNA is TGTGCCAGCAGGACAGGGGGATTATATCAGCCCCAGCATTTT.

This clonotype has a count of ten or more. The chain carries TRBV12-3 or TRBV12-4 and TRBJ2-5; TRBD2 matches 8 bases. The V and J ends lost 5 bases and 7 bases, in that order; junction bases with no gene match: 9. The CDR3 runs 14 residues. The CDR3 DNA follows: TGTGCCAGCAGTCTCTCCGACGGGGGGGGGACCCAGTACTTC. This translates into CASSLSDGGGTQYF.

This clonotype was counted a few times. A much bigger clone sits one base away, suggesting this may be a read error. The V gene is TRBV5-1, the J gene TRBJ1-1, with 7 bases aligning to TRBD1. The V segment lost 4 bases and the J segment 4 bases; nucleotides outside the gene matches: 7. Germline assignment: CDR1 SGHRS and CDR2 YFSETQ. The CDR3 sequence is 14 residues long. CDR3 nucleotides: TGCGCCAGCAGCCTGTACAGGGGAACCACTGAAGCTTTCTTT. Translating gives CASSLYRGTTEAFF.

In its sample, this clonotype was seen a few times. This chain uses TRBV15 with TRBJ2-2; TRBD2 might be the D (6 bases). This CDR3 spans 18 amino acids. Germline lookup yields CDR1 LNHNV and CDR2 YYDKDF (reference sequence). V gave up 1 base and J gave up 3 bases, with 18 bases separating them. The CDR3 reads CATSRAGVAGRHTGELFF. In DNA form, the CDR3 reads TGTGCCACCAGCAGAGCGGGGGTGGCGGGACGACACACCGGGGAGCTGTTTTTT.

This chain joins TRBV4-1 and TRBJ2-1; 11 bases are shared with TRBD2. Trimming took 2 bases from V and 0 from J; bases not matched to a gene: 21. The germline V gene has CDR1 MGHRA and CDR2 YSYEKL. The CDR3 spans 23 residues. CDR3 protein: CASSQPRLAGNSQPRSSYNEQFF. The CDR3 region has the DNA TGCGCCAGCAGCCAACCGAGACTAGCGGGAAATAGCCAACCAAGAAGCTCCTACAATGAGCAGTTCTTC.

The V call is TRBV4-1, the J call TRBJ2-7, with D possibly matching TRBD2 (5 bases). Trimming left V 1 base short and J 4 bases short, with 14 bases between. Germline CDR1 is MGHRA and CDR2 is YSYEKL. The CDR3 is 15 amino acids. This CDR3 is CASSQVGSSSYEQYF. DNA for the CDR3: TGCGCCAGCAGCCAAGTAGGGAGTAGCAGTTACGAGCAGTACTTC.

This chain joins TRBV28 and TRBJ2-3, with 8 bases that match TRBD2. The CDR3 runs to 15 residues. Losses at the gene ends were 2 bases for V and 3 bases for J; bases not matched to a gene: 4. Germline V gene sequence: CDR1 MDHEN, CDR2 SYDVKM. This CDR3 reads CASSLVTSETDTQYF. The CDR3 DNA reads TGTGCCAGCAGTTTAGTGACTAGCGAAACAGATACGCAGTATTTT. Looking up the rest from reference TRBV28 and TRBJ2-3 gives the full variable domain: DVKVTQSSRYLVKRTGEKVFLECVQDMDHENMFWYRQDPGLGLRLIYFSYDVKMKEKGDIPEGYSVSREKKERFSLILESASTNQTSMYLCASSLVTSETDTQYFGPGTRLTVL.

The rearrangement links TRBV19 to TRBJ2-7, with D maybe TRBD1 (5 bases). In germline, CDR1 is LNHDA, CDR2 SQIVND (reference sequence). V dropped 3 bases and J dropped 4 bases, with 10 bases sitting between them. This CDR3 has 13 amino acids. DNA for the CDR3: TGTGCCAGTAGTATGGGCAGGGCATACGAGCAGTACTTC. This codes for CASSMGRAYEQYF.

This clonotype has at least ten counts. This chain uses TRBV5-6 with TRBJ2-3; perhaps TRBD2 as D (6 bases). The V gene lost 4 bases and the J gene lost 2 bases, with 17 bases spanning the gap. Looked up from germline, CDR1 is SGHDT and CDR2 is YYEEEE. The CDR3 consists of 16 residues. The CDR3 nucleotides are TGTGCCAGCAGCCGCCGGGTAGCGGTTCTCACAGATACGCAGTATTTT. Residues: CASSRRVAVLTDTQYF.

This clonotype showed up many times. The chain carries TRBV5-1 and TRBJ2-1; 12 bases map to TRBD2. The CDR3 is 16 amino acids. Losses at the gene ends were 0 bases for V and 10 bases for J; bases not matched to a gene: 8. Germline loops: CDR1 SGHRS, CDR2 YFSETQ. As DNA, the CDR3 is TGCGCCAGCAGCTTGGTCTTGACTAGCGGGAGAAAGGAGCAGTTCTTC. Protein sequence: CASSLVLTSGRKEQFF.

This clonotype was counted at least ten times. The chain recombines TRBV3-1 with TRBJ1-2; D ambiguous. The CDR3 is 15 amino acids. The germline gives CDR1 LGHDT, CDR2 YNNKEL (reference sequence). V shed 0 bases and J shed 8 bases, with 16 bases lying between them. CDR3 amino acids: CASSQDYEEPRGYTF. CDR3 nucleotides: TGTGCCAGCAGCCAAGATTACGAAGAGCCCCGCGGCTACACCTTC.

This clonotype was seen ten or more times. The V call is TRBV11-3, the J call TRBJ2-7; TRBD1 matches at 7 bases. The J segment lost 2 bases and the V segment lost 5 bases, leaving 6 bases of the junction unmatched. The CDR3 runs 14 residues. CDR1 and CDR2 (germline): SGHNT, YENEEA. The chain's CDR3 is CASSTRQGPYEQYF. The CDR3 coding sequence is TGTGCCAGCAGCACACGACAGGGCCCCTACGAGCAGTACTTC. Supplemented by reference TRBV11-3 and TRBJ2-7, the full variable domain reads EAGVVQSPRYKIIEKKQPVAFWCNPISGHNTLYWYLQNLGQGPELLIRYENEEAVDDSQLPKDRFSAERLKGVDSTLKIQPAELGDSAVYLCASSTRQGPYEQYFGPGTRLTVT.

In this sample, this clonotype turned up a few times. The J gene is TRBJ1-5, the V gene TRBV4-1, with D uncertain. This CDR3 is 15 amino acids long. Trimming stripped 1 base from V and 5 bases from J, with 12 bases between. The germline CDR1 and CDR2 sequences are MGHRA and YSYEKL. The CDR3 region is CASSQGMGPYQPQHF. CDR3 nucleotide sequence: TGCGCCAGCAGCCAAGGCATGGGCCCGTATCAGCCCCAGCATTTT.